These 30 T cell receptor beta chains were sequenced from one sample in a study of vaccination and CD4 T cells after COVID-19. Sequencing of DNA taken from cultured CD4+ T cells relied on the Oncomine TCR Beta short-read assay. TCRdb fed the PCR reads into MiXCR, producing one record per CDR3 protein. The sample yields 12,000 or so distinct CDR3 sequences, about 75% seen once. Their recognized antigens are unknown. The sample's treatment: approximately 10-day PBMC culture with coronavirus spike peptide pools or control peptides (ViraFEST assay). The sequenced sample consisted of CD4+ T cells from blood, cultured in vitro. Receptors were obtained from a human donor who had recovered from COVID-19.

Relative to its sample, this clonotype is large (0.1 to 1%). Here the CDR3 DNA reads TGTGCCAGCAGTTATCTCTCAGGGGGAGATACGCAGTATTTT. Translating gives CASSYLSGGDTQYF. This chain links TRBV6-5 with TRBJ2-3; 7 nucleotides align to TRBD1. This CDR3 region has 14 residues. The V and J ends lost 3 bases and 5 bases, in that order; junction bases with no gene match: 5. From germline, CDR1 is MNHEY and CDR2 SVGAGI.

Written as DNA, the CDR3 is TGTGCCAGCAGCTTAGGTATCCAGGGGACGGGCTACACCTTC. Protein sequence: CASSLGIQGTGYTF. The chain joins TRBV7-2 to TRBJ1-2; perhaps TRBD1 as D (6 bases). Germline V gene sequence: CDR1 SGHTA, CDR2 FQGNSA. The CDR3 runs 14 residues. The germline V and J ends were trimmed by 1 base and 8 bases, with 14 bases remaining between them.

The chain joins TRBV15 to TRBJ1-1; possible D gene TRBD1, 6 bases. The V end lost 2 bases, the J end lost 8 bases, and 12 bases lay between the germline ends. Germline V gene data show CDR1 as LNHNV and CDR2 as YYDKDF (reference sequence). The CDR3 is 13 residues long. DNA for the CDR3: TGTGCCACCAGCAGAAAGGGGGGCCCAGAAGCTTTCTTT. Its translation is CATSRKGGPEAFF.

The V call is TRBV11-2, the J call TRBJ1-2, with TRBD1 matching over 11 bases. After removal of 2 bases from V and 6 bases from J, the junction contained 8 bases not matched to a gene. The CDR3 has 16 residues. Germline values: CDR1 SGHAT, CDR2 FQNNGV. CDR3 nucleotides: TGTGCCAGCAGCTTAATTCAGGACAGGGGGCTTAATGGCTACACCTTC. It codes for CASSLIQDRGLNGYTF.

V gene TRBV28 combines with J gene TRBJ2-3; TRBD2 matches at 8 bases. Germline values: CDR1 MDHEN, CDR2 SYDVKM. Germline trimming cut 3 bases from V and 5 bases from J; bases unmatched to any gene: 4. The length of the CDR3 is 14 residues. Here the CDR3 reads CASSFGGAQDTQYF. The CDR3 DNA is TGTGCCAGCAGTTTCGGGGGGGCCCAAGATACGCAGTATTTT.

The genes are TRBV30 and TRBJ2-2; D not resolved. This CDR3 is built from 13 residues. Germline V gene data show CDR1 as GTSNPN and CDR2 as SVGIG (reference sequence). V lost 4 bases to trimming and J lost 1 base, with 7 bases between them. CDR3 region: CAWMGGNTGELFF. CDR3 coding DNA: TGTGCCTGGATGGGCGGGAACACCGGGGAGCTGTTTTTT.

This CDR3 reads CASSGLTRGPGGNQPQHF. The DNA for the CDR3 is TGTGCCAGTAGCGGACTTACCCGAGGGCCCGGGGGCAATCAGCCCCAGCATTTT. This chain links TRBV19 with TRBJ1-5; unclear D gene. Germline V gene lookup returns CDR1 LNHDA and CDR2 SQIVND (reference sequence). With 6 bases removed from V and 2 bases from J, the gap between germline ends came to 23 bases. The CDR3 is 18 residues long. Using reference TRBV19 and TRBJ1-5 for the parts outside the CDR3, the full variable domain is DGGITQSPKYLFRKEGQNVTLSCEQNLNHDAMYWYRQDPGQGLRLIYYSQIVNDFQKGDIAEGYSVSREKKESFPLTVTSAQKNPTAFYLCASSGLTRGPGGNQPQHFGDGTRLSIL.

This sequence joins TRBV19 and TRBJ2-5; TRBD1 agrees at 9 bases. CDR3 length: 16 residues. Germline CDR1 is LNHDA and CDR2 is SQIVND (reference sequence). V shed 5 bases, J shed 5 bases, and the junction held 12 bases outside the gene matches. The CDR3 loop reads CASSPSWTGEGETQYF. In nucleotides, the CDR3 is TGTGCCAGTAGTCCAAGTTGGACAGGGGAAGGGGAGACCCAGTACTTC.

By share, this clonotype ranks as large. The chain is built from TRBV10-3 and TRBJ2-3, with D unclear. Deletions cut 0 bases from V and 4 bases from J, with 5 bases between. CDR1 is ENHRY and CDR2 is SYGVKD in the germline V gene. This CDR3 region has 13 residues. CDR3 in amino acids: CAISESAADTQYF. CDR3 DNA: TGTGCCATCAGTGAGTCAGCAGCAGATACGCAGTATTTT.

This clonotype came up a few times. This chain links TRBV11-2 with TRBJ1-1, with D maybe TRBD1 (5 bases). This CDR3 has 16 amino acids. The germline V gene encodes CDR1 SGHAT and CDR2 FQNNGV. With 5 bases removed from V and 3 bases from J, the gap between germline ends came to 19 bases. The CDR3 DNA follows: TGTGCCAGCAGCACCTCCAGTGGCCTCAGGGACACTGAAGCTTTCTTT. Translating it yields CASSTSSGLRDTEAFF.

This clonotype appeared a few times. J is TRBJ1-2 and V is TRBV15; D is possibly TRBD1 (6 bases). There are 13 residues in the CDR3. Germline V gives CDR1 LNHNV, CDR2 YYDKDF (reference sequence). V lost 6 bases to trimming and J lost 2 bases, with 10 bases between them. The CDR3: CATSPGTNYGYTF. CDR3 DNA sequence: TGTGCCACCAGTCCCGGGACAAACTATGGCTACACCTTC.

In this sample, this clonotype turned up a few times. The V and J genes are TRBV15 and TRBJ1-4; 7 bases map to TRBD1. Germline loops: CDR1 LNHNV, CDR2 YYDKDF (reference sequence). The J segment lost 15 bases and the V segment lost 3 bases, leaving 25 bases of the junction unmatched. The CDR3 has 18 amino acids. The CDR3 DNA reads TGTGCCACCAGCAGGAGGGATTGGACAGGCCCCCAGATTATTACGATGTTTTTT. Its translation: CATSRRDWTGPQIITMFF.

The gene calls are TRBV7-2 and TRBJ2-5; D is unresolved. Germline CDR1 and CDR2: SGHTA and FQGNSA. The germline V and J ends were trimmed by 5 bases and 5 bases, with 15 bases remaining between them. The CDR3 runs to 14 residues. CDR3 DNA sequence: TGTGCCAGCAGCCCGAACTCGGGTCGGGAGACCCAGTACTTC. It codes for CASSPNSGRETQYF.

This clonotype was recorded only once. The V gene is TRBV7-8, the J gene TRBJ2-7, with TRBD2 matching 7 bases. V shed 8 bases and J 2 bases; nucleotides not matched to a gene: 12. Germline-derived CDR1 and CDR2 are SGHVS and FQNEAQ. There are 15 residues in the CDR3. The CDR3 here is CASLSSSGNTYEQYF. CDR3 nucleotides: TGTGCCAGCCTATCTTCTAGCGGAAACACCTACGAGCAGTACTTC.

A few counts support this clonotype. J is TRBJ2-3 and V is TRBV24-1, with TRBD1 matching over 8 bases. With V trimmed by 7 bases and J by 4 bases, 9 bases remained unmatched. The CDR3 spans 15 residues. Germline-derived CDR1 and CDR2 are KGHDR and SFDVKD. In DNA form, the CDR3 reads TGTGCCACCAGGGGAGCAGGGGGCGGCCCAGATACGCAGTATTTT. It translates to CATRGAGGGPDTQYF.

The chain's CDR3 is CSVLGMRSSNEKLFF. The DNA of the CDR3 is TGCAGTGTCCTTGGCATGCGGAGCTCTAATGAAAAACTGTTTTTT. The gene calls are TRBV20-1 and TRBJ1-4; D not certain. The V end lost 7 bases, the J end lost 3 bases, and 18 bases lay between the germline ends. Germline CDR1 and CDR2: DFQATT and SNEGSKA (reference sequence). The CDR3 extends over 15 amino acids.

This clonotype showed up just a few times. The chain carries TRBV27 and TRBJ1-3; the D is unclear. Trimming stripped 6 bases from V and 6 bases from J, with 12 bases between. Germline values: CDR1 MNHEY, CDR2 SMNVEV (reference sequence). This CDR3 has 13 residues. This CDR3 reads CASRELGSNTIYF. In DNA, the CDR3 is TGTGCCAGCAGAGAGTTGGGCTCAAACACCATATATTTT.

This clonotype occurred once. Here the CDR3 reads CASSRLAGGLYEQYF. The CDR3 DNA follows: TGTGCCAGCAGTCGACTAGCGGGAGGACTCTACGAGCAGTACTTC. The genes are TRBV27 and TRBJ2-7; 13 bases are a match to TRBD2. Germline CDR1 and CDR2: MNHEY and SMNVEV (reference sequence). After removal of 5 bases from V and 3 bases from J, the junction contained 4 bases not matched to a gene. The CDR3 spans 15 residues.

The V gene is TRBV20-1, the J gene TRBJ2-2; TRBD1 is a possible D gene (6 bases). V dropped 4 bases and J dropped 1 base, with 19 bases sitting between them. CDR1 and CDR2 (germline): DFQATT, SNEGSKA (reference sequence). The CDR3 extends over 17 amino acids. The CDR3 region is CSATGVGPGVNTGELFF. DNA for the CDR3: TGCAGTGCTACAGGGGTCGGACCTGGAGTGAACACCGGGGAGCTGTTTTTT.

The rearrangement uses TRBV20-1 and TRBJ1-2, with a possible D match to TRBD1 (6 bases). The germline gives CDR1 DFQATT, CDR2 SNEGSKA (reference sequence). The ends were cut back, 5 bases at V and 0 bases at J, with 10 bases in the middle. The CDR3 is made up of 13 amino acids. The CDR3 spells CSAPTGTNYGYTF. DNA of the CDR3: TGCAGTGCTCCGACAGGAACTAACTATGGCTACACCTTC.

This clonotype ranks as large. J is TRBJ1-2 and V is TRBV7-2; no clear D gene. Trimming took 1 base from V and 5 from J, leaving 14 bases between them. CDR1 is SGHTA and CDR2 is FQGNSA in the germline V gene. The CDR3 is 15 residues long. The CDR3 nucleotides are TGTGCCAGCAGCTTAGTTCAACGCCCTTCTTATGGCTACACCTTC. This translates into CASSLVQRPSYGYTF.

By share, this clonotype counts as medium-sized (0.01 to 0.1%). The chain recombines TRBV5-1 with TRBJ2-5; 12 bases match TRBD2. CDR1 is SGHRS, CDR2 YFSETQ, per germline. The CDR3 is made up of 17 amino acids. V was clipped by 0 bases and J by 5 bases; unmatched bases: 8. The CDR3 here is CASSLALAGGIRETQYF. For the CDR3, the DNA is TGCGCCAGCAGCTTGGCTCTAGCGGGAGGGATTCGGGAGACCCAGTACTTC.

The DNA of the CDR3 is TGTGCCAGCCTTCCCCGGGGGGCGGGTGGGGCCAACGTCCTGACTTTC. As protein: CASLPRGAGGANVLTF. The chain links TRBV6-2 or TRBV6-3 to TRBJ2-6, with D perhaps TRBD2 (7 bases). CDR1 MNHEY and CDR2 SVGEGT come from the germline V gene. V was trimmed by 8 bases and J by 3 bases, leaving 17 bases between them. This CDR3 is built from 16 residues.

V usage is TRBV6-2 or TRBV6-3 and J usage is TRBJ1-2; D not certain. Per germline, CDR1 MNHEY and CDR2 SVGEGT. V lost 0 bases and J 4 bases, leaving 9 bases between the germline ends. This CDR3 region has 14 residues. CDR3 protein: CASSYSGRIYGYTF. Here the CDR3 DNA reads TGTGCCAGCAGTTACTCCGGCAGGATCTATGGCTACACCTTC.

V is TRBV20-1 and J is TRBJ2-3; 9 bases are a match to TRBD2. In germline, CDR1 is DFQATT, CDR2 SNEGSKA (reference sequence). V lost 6 bases and J lost 0; bases outside the gene matches: 10. The CDR3 is 16 amino acids. CDR3 coding DNA: TGCAGTGCCCGACCCGGGACTAGCCTCAGCACAGATACGCAGTATTTT. Encoded protein: CSARPGTSLSTDTQYF.

CDR3 sequence: CATSESGQGGNSPLHF. The CDR3 DNA sequence: TGTGCCACCAGTGAGTCGGGACAGGGTGGCAATTCACCCCTCCACTTT. This sequence joins TRBV24-1 and TRBJ1-6, with 9 nucleotides matching TRBD1. The CDR3 sequence is 16 residues long. V gave up 4 bases and J gave up 7 bases; unmatched junction bases: 7. From germline, CDR1 is KGHDR and CDR2 SFDVKD.

The CDR3 DNA is TGCGCCAGCAGCCAAGATACGCCCAGAAGCACAGATACGCAGTATTTT. This codes for CASSQDTPRSTDTQYF. The chain is built from TRBV4-3 and TRBJ2-3; no firm D call. Trimming left V 0 bases short and J 0 bases short, with 10 bases between. The CDR3 is made up of 16 amino acids. Germline assignment: CDR1 LGHNA and CDR2 YSLEER.

The CDR3 nucleotides are TGTGCCAGCACCACGGCGGCTGAAGCTTTCTTT. It is translated as CASTTAAEAFF. V and J are TRBV7-8 and TRBJ1-1, with D unclear. Germline V CDR1 and CDR2: SGHVS, FQNEAQ. CDR3 length: 11 amino acids. V lost 7 bases, J lost 6 bases, and 9 bases lay in between.

This clonotype was observed a handful of times. The gene calls are TRBV20-1 and TRBJ2-7; D is possibly TRBD2 (6 bases). This CDR3 is built from 14 residues. Germline values: CDR1 DFQATT, CDR2 SNEGSKA (reference sequence). Trimming shortened V by 3 bases and J by 3 bases, and 15 bases separated the two germline ends. CDR3 in DNA: TGCAGTGCTAGTTTGCCGGGACTCCTCTACGAGCAGTACTTC. It encodes CSASLPGLLYEQYF.

This clonotype was recorded only once. The chain employs TRBV19 and TRBJ2-2; TRBD1 is a possible D gene (6 bases). The CDR3 has 14 residues. V dropped 8 bases and J dropped 7 bases, with 17 bases sitting between them. Germline CDR1 and CDR2: LNHDA and SQIVND (reference sequence). The CDR3 here is CASGLSQGSGELFF. CDR3 sequence (DNA): TGTGCCAGTGGCCTATCTCAGGGGAGCGGGGAGCTGTTTTTT.